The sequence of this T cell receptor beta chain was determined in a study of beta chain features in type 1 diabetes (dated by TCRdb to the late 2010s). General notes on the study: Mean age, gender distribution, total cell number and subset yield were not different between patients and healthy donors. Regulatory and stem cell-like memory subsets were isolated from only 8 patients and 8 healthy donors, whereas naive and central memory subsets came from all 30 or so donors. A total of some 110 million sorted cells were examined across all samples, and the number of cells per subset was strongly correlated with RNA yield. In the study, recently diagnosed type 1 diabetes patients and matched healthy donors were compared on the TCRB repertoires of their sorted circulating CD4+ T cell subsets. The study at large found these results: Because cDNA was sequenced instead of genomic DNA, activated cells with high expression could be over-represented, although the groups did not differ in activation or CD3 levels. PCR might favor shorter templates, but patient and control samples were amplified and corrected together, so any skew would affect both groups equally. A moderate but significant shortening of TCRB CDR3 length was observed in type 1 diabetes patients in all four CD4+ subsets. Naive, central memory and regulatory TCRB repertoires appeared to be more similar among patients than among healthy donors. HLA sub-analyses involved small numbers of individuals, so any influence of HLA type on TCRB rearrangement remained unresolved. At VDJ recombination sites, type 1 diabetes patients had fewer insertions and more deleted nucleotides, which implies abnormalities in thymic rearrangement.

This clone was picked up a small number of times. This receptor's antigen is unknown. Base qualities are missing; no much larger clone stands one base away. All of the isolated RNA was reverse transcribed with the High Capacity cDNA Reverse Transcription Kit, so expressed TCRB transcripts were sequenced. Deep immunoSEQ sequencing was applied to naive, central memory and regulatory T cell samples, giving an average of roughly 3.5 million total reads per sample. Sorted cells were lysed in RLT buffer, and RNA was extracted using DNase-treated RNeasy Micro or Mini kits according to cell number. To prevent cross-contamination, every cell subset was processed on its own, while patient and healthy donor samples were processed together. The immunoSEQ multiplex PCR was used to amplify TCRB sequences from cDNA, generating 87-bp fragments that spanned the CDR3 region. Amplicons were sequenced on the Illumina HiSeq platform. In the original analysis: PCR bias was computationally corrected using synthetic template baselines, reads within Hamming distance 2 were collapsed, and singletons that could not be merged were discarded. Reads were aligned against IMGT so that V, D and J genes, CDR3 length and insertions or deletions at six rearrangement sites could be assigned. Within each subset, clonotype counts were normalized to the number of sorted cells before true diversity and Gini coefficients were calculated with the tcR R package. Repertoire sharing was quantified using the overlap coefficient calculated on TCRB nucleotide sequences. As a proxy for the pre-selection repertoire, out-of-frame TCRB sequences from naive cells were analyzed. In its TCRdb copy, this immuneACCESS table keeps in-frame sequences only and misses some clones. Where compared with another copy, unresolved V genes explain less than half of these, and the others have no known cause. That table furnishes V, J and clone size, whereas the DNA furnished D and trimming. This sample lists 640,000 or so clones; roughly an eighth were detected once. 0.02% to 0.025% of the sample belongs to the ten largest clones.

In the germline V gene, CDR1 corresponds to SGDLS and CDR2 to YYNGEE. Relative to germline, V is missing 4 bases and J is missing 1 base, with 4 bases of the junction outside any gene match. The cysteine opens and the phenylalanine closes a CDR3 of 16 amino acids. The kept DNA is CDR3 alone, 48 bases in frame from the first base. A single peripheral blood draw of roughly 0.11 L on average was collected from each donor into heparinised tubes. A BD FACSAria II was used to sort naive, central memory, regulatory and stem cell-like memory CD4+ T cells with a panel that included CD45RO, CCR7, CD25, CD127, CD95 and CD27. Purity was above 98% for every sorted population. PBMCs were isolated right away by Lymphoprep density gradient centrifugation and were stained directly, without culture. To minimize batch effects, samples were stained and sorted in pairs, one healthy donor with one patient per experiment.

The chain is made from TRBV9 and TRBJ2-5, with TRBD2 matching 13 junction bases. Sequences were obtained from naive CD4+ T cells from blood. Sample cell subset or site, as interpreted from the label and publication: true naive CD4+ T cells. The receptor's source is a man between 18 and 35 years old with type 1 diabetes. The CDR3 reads CASSPTSGGLQETQYF. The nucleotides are TGTGCCAGCAGCCCGACTAGCGGGGGGCTCCAAGAGACCCAGTACTTC.